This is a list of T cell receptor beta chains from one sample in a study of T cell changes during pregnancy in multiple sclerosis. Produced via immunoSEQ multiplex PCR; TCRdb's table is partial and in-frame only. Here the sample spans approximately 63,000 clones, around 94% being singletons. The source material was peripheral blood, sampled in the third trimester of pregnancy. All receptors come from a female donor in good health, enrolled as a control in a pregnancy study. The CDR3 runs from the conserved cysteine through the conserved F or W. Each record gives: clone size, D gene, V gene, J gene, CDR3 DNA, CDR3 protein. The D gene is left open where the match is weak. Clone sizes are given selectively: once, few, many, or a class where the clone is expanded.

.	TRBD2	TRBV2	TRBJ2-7	TGTGCCAGCAGTGAAGAGACGAGCCTAGCGGGTCGGATGTACTTC	CASSEETSLAGRMYF
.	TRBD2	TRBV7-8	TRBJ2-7	TGTGCCAGCAGCTTAGCGGGGGCGGGAGGGCCGTACGAGCAGTACTTC	CASSLAGAGGPYEQYF
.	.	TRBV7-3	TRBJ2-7	TGTGCCAGCAGTCTGGGTGCTCAAAACAGGGAGCAGTACTTC	CASSLGAQNREQYF
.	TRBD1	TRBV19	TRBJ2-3	TGTGCCAGTAGTTACCGTAGCGACAGGGACCATTTGGACACGCAGTATTTT	CASSYRSDRDHLDTQYF
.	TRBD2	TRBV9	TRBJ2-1	TGTGCCAGCAGCCCGGGGACTACCACGGACAATGAGCAGTTCTTC	CASSPGTTTDNEQFF
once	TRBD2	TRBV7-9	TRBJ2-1	TGTGCCAGCAGAGGTCTAGCGGGGGGGCCTGGTGAGCAGTTCTTC	CASRGLAGGPGEQFF
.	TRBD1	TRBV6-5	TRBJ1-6	TGTGCCAGCAGTTATTGGGGACAGGGGTACTCACCCCTCCACTTT	CASSYWGQGYSPLHF
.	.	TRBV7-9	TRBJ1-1	TGTGCCAGCAGCTCAAATTACGTAGTTGGTGCTTTCTTT	CASSSNYVVGAFF
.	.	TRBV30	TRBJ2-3	TGTGCCTGGAGTATCTCAGATACGCAGTATTTT	CAWSISDTQYF
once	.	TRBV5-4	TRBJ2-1	TGTGCCAGCAGCAGCGGACAGACATCCTACAATGAGCAGTTCTTC	CASSSGQTSYNEQFF
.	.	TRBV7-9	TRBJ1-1	TGTGCCAGCAGCTTACACAGGCTAGTACTGAAGAACACTGAAGCTTTCTTT	CASSLHRLVLKNTEAFF
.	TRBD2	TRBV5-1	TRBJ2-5	TGCGCCAGCAGGAGGACGACTAGCGGGGGGAGGGAGACCCAGTACTTC	CASRRTTSGGRETQYF
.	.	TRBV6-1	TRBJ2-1	TGTGCCCACAGGGATCCGTCCTACAATGAGCAGTTCTTC	CAHRDPSYNEQFF
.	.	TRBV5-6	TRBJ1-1	TGTGCCAGCAGCTTGGTTAGGGGCCAGGGCACTGAAGCTTTCTTT	CASSLVRGQGTEAFF
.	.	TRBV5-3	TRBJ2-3	TGTGCCAGAATACTCCCATGGTTCGGGGGAAGACCTAGCACAGATACGCAGTATTTT	CARILPWFGGRPSTDTQYF
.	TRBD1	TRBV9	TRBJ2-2	TGTGCCAGCAGCACACAGGGGGCCGGGGAGCTGTTTTTT	CASSTQGAGELFF
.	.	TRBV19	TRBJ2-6	TGTGCCAGTAGTTCCGGCTCTGGGGCCAACGTCCTGACTTTC	CASSSGSGANVLTF
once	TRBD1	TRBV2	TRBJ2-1	TGTGCCAGCAGCAAAGACAGGGTTGCTGAGCAGTTCTTC	CASSKDRVAEQFF
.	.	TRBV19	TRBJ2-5	TGTGCCAGTAGTACACAGGGAGAGGAGACCCAGTACTTC	CASSTQGEETQYF
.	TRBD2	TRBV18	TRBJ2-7	TGTGCCAGCTCACCTCTGGGACTAGCGGGAGCCGAGCAGTACTTC	CASSPLGLAGAEQYF
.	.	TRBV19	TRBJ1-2	TGTGCCAGTAGCCCCGGGGGGAACTATGGCTACACCTTC	CASSPGGNYGYTF
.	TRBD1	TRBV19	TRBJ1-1	TGTGCCAGTAGTACGGACAGGGACACTGAAGCTTTCTTT	CASSTDRDTEAFF
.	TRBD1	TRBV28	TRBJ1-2	TGTGCCAGCAGCTCCGGGACAGAGATCTACACCTTC	CASSSGTEIYTF
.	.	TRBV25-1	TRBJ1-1	TGTGCCAGCAGCCCAGGTAGTGGGTGGGCTGAAGCTTTCTTT	CASSPGSGWAEAFF
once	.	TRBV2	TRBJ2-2	TGTGCCAGCAGTGTTGCGGCTTACACCGGGGAGCTGTTTTTT	CASSVAAYTGELFF
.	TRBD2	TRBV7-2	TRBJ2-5	TGTGCCAGCAGCGAGCGACTAGCGGGAGCGGAGACCCAGTACTTC	CASSERLAGAETQYF
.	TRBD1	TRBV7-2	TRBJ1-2	TGTGCCAGCAACCAACAGGGGACGGGTGGCTACACCTTC	CASNQQGTGGYTF
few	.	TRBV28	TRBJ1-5	TGTGCCAGCAGCCCCCCAGGGTATAGCAATCAGCCCCAGCATTTT	CASSPPGYSNQPQHF
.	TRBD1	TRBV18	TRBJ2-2	TGTGCCAGCTCACCCAACAGGGGTGTCGGTACCGGGGAGCTGTTTTTT	CASSPNRGVGTGELFF
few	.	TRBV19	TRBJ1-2	TGTGCCAGTAGTAGACGGGATCACGGCTACACCTTC	CASSRRDHGYTF
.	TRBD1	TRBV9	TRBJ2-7	TGTGCCAGCAGCGTAGCGGACAGGACCTACGAGCAGTACTTC	CASSVADRTYEQYF